This T cell receptor beta chain was sequenced in a study of T cell repertoires in cytomegalovirus infection. Study summary: From public TCR beta signatures came an indication of both CMV infection and matching HLA type. Study-level results: Clonotypes of TCR beta that were HLA-C-restricted and CMV-specific dominated the ex vivo response. Summed frequency of public TCR beta families distinguished CMV carriers with the relevant HLA.

This CDR3 has 15 residues. Germline CDR1 reads SGHTA; CDR2 reads FQGNSA. V dropped 4 bases and J dropped 3 bases, with 15 bases sitting between them. TCRdb fed the reads into MiXCR, producing one record per CDR3 protein. The data hold more than 200,000 distinct CDR3 sequences, with approximately 9.1% observed a single time. In this sample, this clonotype turned up many times. Its antigen is unidentified. The sequence was obtained from a human donor in good health (CMV status not recorded). Some clones in this sample may be carry-over from other donors' samples. The chain combines TRBV7-2 with TRBJ1-2, with a weak D call TRBD1 (5 bases). The sample taken for sequencing was PBMCs. The CDR3 protein is CASSSQIRADYGYTF. CDR3 sequence (DNA): TGTGCCAGCAGCTCCCAAATCAGGGCAGACTATGGCTACACCTTC.